The 32 T cell receptor beta chains reported below all come from one sample, sequenced in a study of early T cells in non-severe SARS-CoV-2 infection. TCRdb redid the calling of the 5' RACE reads with MiXCR, one entry per CDR3 protein. This sample has about 66,000 distinct CDR3 sequences, with approximately 10% found just once. Sequencing used whole blood. Receptor source: an adult who was a healthcare worker with PCR-confirmed SARS-CoV-2 infection or an uninfected control (not recorded which).

The chain employs TRBV12-3 or TRBV12-4 and TRBJ2-2; 10 bases align to TRBD1. The J segment lost 6 bases and the V segment lost 4 bases, leaving 8 bases of the junction unmatched. CDR3 length: 16 amino acids. The DNA for the CDR3 is TGTGCCAGCAGTTCAACCGGGACAGGGGTGGCCGGGGAGCTGTTTTTT. Translation: CASSSTGTGVAGELFF.

The chain combines TRBV5-5 with TRBJ2-7; D unresolved. Germline CDR1 is SGHKS and CDR2 is YYEKEE (reference sequence). The ends were cut back, 0 bases at V and 0 bases at J, with 7 bases in the middle. This CDR3 is built from 14 residues. This CDR3 reads CASSLAGSSYEQYF. CDR3 coding DNA: TGTGCCAGCAGCTTGGCAGGCAGCTCCTACGAGCAGTACTTC.

The chain combines TRBV7-2 with TRBJ2-3; tentatively, D is TRBD1 (6 bases). V lost 0 bases to trimming and J lost 6 bases, with 7 bases between them. The CDR3 consists of 13 residues. Germline V gene sequence: CDR1 SGHTA, CDR2 FQGNSA. CDR3 amino acids: CASSLAQGDTQYF. The CDR3 DNA is TGTGCCAGCAGCTTAGCGCAGGGGGATACGCAGTATTTT.

The rearrangement links TRBV12-3 or TRBV12-4 to TRBJ1-2; D is unclear. With 0 bases removed from V and 4 bases from J, the gap between germline ends came to 18 bases. CDR3 size: 17 residues. The CDR3 is CASSLAIGQSVLYGYTF. CDR3 sequence (DNA): TGTGCCAGCAGTTTAGCAATTGGGCAGAGCGTCCTCTATGGCTACACCTTC.

Ten or more counts support this clonotype. This chain joins TRBV29-1 and TRBJ2-7; 7 bases align to TRBD2. This CDR3 has 15 amino acids. CDR1 SQVTM and CDR2 ANQGSEA come from the germline V gene. V trimming: 1 base; J trimming: 4 bases; junction bases outside the gene matches: 10. The CDR3 here is CSVEGEAGAVYEQYF. The CDR3 bases are TGCAGCGTTGAAGGGGAGGCGGGAGCCGTGTACGAGCAGTACTTC.

This clonotype was recorded many times. This chain links TRBV3-1 with TRBJ2-7; 8 bases match TRBD2. This CDR3 has 15 residues. With V trimmed by 0 bases and J by 2 bases, 3 bases remained unmatched. The germline V gene has CDR1 LGHDT and CDR2 YNNKEL (reference sequence). Here the CDR3 reads CASSQEWRGAYEQYF. The CDR3 DNA is TGTGCCAGCAGCCAAGAATGGCGGGGGGCCTACGAGCAGTACTTC.

This clonotype was observed at least ten times. This chain uses TRBV5-1 with TRBJ2-7; no definite D call. CDR1 and CDR2 from the germline V gene are SGHRS and YFSETQ. The ends were cut back, 1 base at V and 0 bases at J, with 11 bases in the middle. CDR3 length equals 15 residues. This CDR3 reads CASSLTVLSSYEQYF. The CDR3 DNA sequence: TGCGCCAGCAGCTTGACAGTGCTTAGCTCCTACGAGCAGTACTTC.

This clonotype was picked up a small number of times. This CDR3 fails to terminate in the conserved phenylalanine or tryptophan, so it likely reflects a read error. It is unclear where the CDR3 begins or ends on the DNA, so no DNA is shown, and the CDR3 is as TCRdb lists it. CDR3 amino acids: CATSVLSINCQL. This rearrangement joins TRBV24-1 to TRBJ2-1. Germline CDR1 reads KGHDR; CDR2 reads SFDVKD. The CDR3 is 12 amino acids long, termini counted.

V gene TRBV28 combines with J gene TRBJ1-3; D perhaps matches TRBD1 (5 bases). V was clipped by 3 bases and J by 2 bases, with 11 bases between them. This CDR3 has 15 residues. Germline CDR1 reads MDHEN; CDR2 reads SYDVKM. The CDR3 DNA is TGTGCCAGCAGTTTGCGATGGGGGACTGGAAACACCATATATTTT. Its translation is CASSLRWGTGNTIYF. The entire variable domain, with the rest obtained from reference TRBV28 and TRBJ1-3, is as follows: DVKVTQSSRYLVKRTGEKVFLECVQDMDHENMFWYRQDPGLGLRLIYFSYDVKMKEKGDIPEGYSVSREKKERFSLILESASTNQTSMYLCASSLRWGTGNTIYFGEGSWLTVV.

This clonotype showed up many times. The chain joins TRBV20-1 to TRBJ2-1, with D possibly being TRBD1 (5 bases). Trimming pared 3 bases from V and 0 bases from J, leaving 15 bases between. There are 16 residues in the CDR3. Looked up from germline, CDR1 is DFQATT and CDR2 is SNEGSKA (reference sequence). CDR3 residues: CSASSWTFSSYNEQFF. In DNA form, the CDR3 reads TGCAGTGCTAGCTCTTGGACATTTAGCTCCTACAATGAGCAGTTCTTC.

This chain uses TRBV28 with TRBJ2-2, with 9 bases identical to TRBD2. J gave up 5 bases and V 6 bases, and 7 bases lay outside the gene matches. Per the germline V gene, CDR1 is MDHEN and CDR2 is SYDVKM. The CDR3 sequence is 15 residues long. In nucleotides, the CDR3 is TGTGCCAGCAGGTCTAGCGGGGAGGCTACCGGGGAGCTGTTTTTT. As protein: CASRSSGEATGELFF. The whole variable domain, remainder taken from reference TRBV28 and TRBJ2-2, is DVKVTQSSRYLVKRTGEKVFLECVQDMDHENMFWYRQDPGLGLRLIYFSYDVKMKEKGDIPEGYSVSREKKERFSLILESASTNQTSMYLCASRSSGEATGELFFGEGSRLTVL.

This clonotype was seen many times. V usage is TRBV12-5 and J usage is TRBJ2-2; D may be TRBD1 (6 bases). The germline CDR1 and CDR2 sequences are LGHNT and FRNRAP. The germline V and J ends were trimmed by 6 bases and 2 bases, with 7 bases remaining between them. This CDR3 spans 13 amino acids. In DNA form, the CDR3 reads TGTGCTAGTGGGACAGGAAACACCGGGGAGCTGTTTTTT. As protein: CASGTGNTGELFF. The variable domain in full, completed from reference TRBV12-5 and TRBJ2-2, reads DARVTQTPRHKVTEMGQEVTMRCQPILGHNTVFWYRQTMMQGLELLAYFRNRAPLDDSGMPKDRFSAEMPDATLATLKIQPSEPRDSAVYFCASGTGNTGELFFGEGSRLTVL.

In this sample, this clonotype turned up many times. The rearrangement uses TRBV6-5 and TRBJ2-1; 13 bases fit TRBD2. The CDR3 consists of 18 residues. The germline gives CDR1 MNHEY, CDR2 SVGAGI. Unmatched junction bases numbered 8, after V lost 6 bases and J lost 0 bases. The CDR3 sequence is CASSHGTSGIGSYNEQFF. The CDR3 nucleotides are TGTGCCAGCAGCCACGGGACTAGCGGGATTGGCTCCTACAATGAGCAGTTCTTC.

This chain uses TRBV5-1 with TRBJ2-1; D unresolved. From germline, CDR1 is SGHRS and CDR2 YFSETQ. The CDR3 has 16 amino acids. The V and J ends lost 0 bases and 5 bases respectively, with 15 bases between them. The CDR3, as DNA: TGCGCCAGCAGCTTGGTAACCGGCCCCGGTAACAATGAGCAGTTCTTC. This codes for CASSLVTGPGNNEQFF.

The chain links TRBV14 to TRBJ2-7, with unresolved D. The CDR3 consists of 13 residues. In germline, CDR1 is SGHDN, CDR2 FVKESK. V dropped 4 bases and J dropped 3 bases, with 10 bases sitting between them. The CDR3 bases are TGTGCCAGCAGCCTAGAACGACTCTACGAGCAGTACTTC. This gives the protein CASSLERLYEQYF.

V is TRBV5-1 and J is TRBJ2-7, with 11 bases identical to TRBD2. The germline gives CDR1 SGHRS, CDR2 YFSETQ. The length of the CDR3 is 15 residues. V was clipped by 3 bases and J by 6 bases; unmatched bases: 8. CDR3 amino acids: CASSSGTSGSSEQYF. The CDR3 nucleotides read TGCGCCAGCAGCTCGGGAACTAGCGGGAGTTCCGAGCAGTACTTC.

This clonotype was counted at least ten times. The chain links TRBV11-2 to TRBJ2-4; 9 bases fit TRBD1. V trimming: 4 bases; J trimming: 3 bases; junction bases outside the gene matches: 1. The CDR3 consists of 14 residues. Germline V gives CDR1 SGHAT, CDR2 FQNNGV. The CDR3 region has the DNA TGTGCCAGCAGCTCGACAGGGGGCAAAAACATTCAGTACTTC. Translating it yields CASSSTGGKNIQYF.

The J gene is TRBJ2-1, the V gene TRBV9, with D perhaps TRBD2 (5 bases). The V gene lost 3 bases and the J gene lost 9 bases, with 16 bases spanning the gap. CDR1 and CDR2 (germline): SGDLS, YYNGEE. The CDR3 length is 14 residues. CDR3 sequence: CASSEVGPRAEQFF. DNA of the CDR3: TGTGCCAGCAGCGAGGTTGGACCGAGGGCTGAGCAGTTCTTC. The variable domain in full, with the rest retrieved from reference TRBV9 and TRBJ2-1, is DSGVTQTPKHLITATGQRVTLRCSPRSGDLSVYWYQQSLDQGLQFLIQYYNGEERAKGNILERFSAQQFPDLHSELNLSSLELGDSALYFCASSEVGPRAEQFFGPGTRLTVL.

This clonotype was seen ten or more times. The chain employs TRBV20-1 and TRBJ2-1, with 14 bases identical to TRBD2. The CDR3 is 17 residues long. V trimming: 3 bases; J trimming: 4 bases; junction bases outside the gene matches: 8. Germline CDR1 and CDR2: DFQATT and SNEGSKA (reference sequence). The CDR3 protein is CSASGGLAGEWYNEQFF. CDR3 bases: TGCAGTGCTAGCGGGGGACTAGCGGGAGAATGGTACAATGAGCAGTTCTTC.

This clonotype was seen repeatedly, ten times or more. The rearrangement uses TRBV20-1 and TRBJ2-1, with D unclear. The V end was cut by 6 bases, the J end by 0 bases, with 12 bases between. Germline V gene sequence: CDR1 DFQATT, CDR2 SNEGSKA (reference sequence). The CDR3 consists of 14 residues. The CDR3 sequence is CSALGWSSYNEQFF. In DNA, the CDR3 is TGCAGTGCCCTCGGGTGGAGCTCCTACAATGAGCAGTTCTTC.

At least ten counts were recorded for this clonotype. The J gene is TRBJ2-5, the V gene TRBV6-1; 7 bases align to TRBD2. From germline, CDR1 is MNHNS and CDR2 SASEGT. CDR3 size: 15 residues. Germline trimming cut 3 bases from V and 5 bases from J; bases unmatched to any gene: 9. CDR3 region: CASSDDPGGGETQYF. For the CDR3, the DNA is TGTGCCAGCAGTGACGATCCGGGAGGCGGGGAGACCCAGTACTTC.

This clonotype was counted a few times. The chain carries TRBV20-1 and TRBJ2-3; the D is unclear. V was clipped by 6 bases and J by 4 bases, with 20 bases between them. This CDR3 has 15 residues. Per germline, CDR1 DFQATT and CDR2 SNEGSKA (reference sequence). The CDR3: CSAEDWATSSDTQYF. Written as DNA, the CDR3 is TGCAGTGCGGAAGACTGGGCGACGTCGTCAGATACGCAGTATTTT.

The V gene is TRBV3-1, the J gene TRBJ2-7; no clear D. Deletions cut 4 bases from V and 4 bases from J, with 11 bases between. The CDR3 is 13 amino acids. Germline CDR1 is LGHDT and CDR2 is YNNKEL (reference sequence). CDR3 in DNA: TGTGCCAGCAGCCCCTCTTCCTTGTACGAGCAGTACTTC. Amino acid sequence: CASSPSSLYEQYF.

Regarding this clonotype: The junction does not match germline at one end; this may be a read error. V and J are TRBV6-1 and TRBJ1-1, with D possibly TRBD1 on 6 matching bases. The CDR3 totals 15 residues. Germline V gene lookup returns CDR1 MNHNS and CDR2 SASEGT. CDR3 DNA sequence: TGTGCCAGCAGTGAAGCGACAGGAAATTTTGCTGAAGTTTTCTTT. It encodes CASSEATGNFAEVFF.

This clonotype was seen a handful of times. The CDR3 sequence is CASSALLGRDTQYF. CDR3 coding DNA: TGTGCCAGCAGCGCCTTGTTAGGGAGGGATACGCAGTATTTT. This chain joins TRBV5-8 and TRBJ2-3; a weak D match, TRBD2 (6 bases). CDR3 length equals 14 residues. Trimming left V 4 bases short and J 6 bases short, with 15 bases between. Germline CDR1 is SGHTS and CDR2 is YDEGEE.

The sample holds a few counts of this clonotype. The gene calls are TRBV5-4 and TRBJ2-3; D is undetermined. The V gene lost 1 base and the J gene lost 4 bases, with 7 bases spanning the gap. The CDR3 runs 13 residues. Germline assignment: CDR1 SGHNT and CDR2 YYREEE (reference sequence). This CDR3 is CASSLIPSDTQYF. CDR3 DNA sequence: TGTGCCAGCAGCTTGATTCCCTCAGATACGCAGTATTTT.

The V gene is TRBV6-2 or TRBV6-3, the J gene TRBJ2-2; D gene uncertain. CDR3 size: 15 residues. The germline V gene has CDR1 MNHEY and CDR2 SVGEGT. V lost 6 bases to trimming and J lost 6 bases, with 17 bases between them. CDR3 coding DNA: TGTGCCAGCAGCCATGAATCCCCAGGATCCGGGGAGCTGTTTTTT. Its protein product is CASSHESPGSGELFF.

The chain combines TRBV7-6 with TRBJ1-1; D is unresolved. This CDR3 has 14 amino acids. Trimming shortened V by 1 base and J by 8 bases, and 14 bases separated the two germline ends. Germline-derived CDR1 and CDR2 are SGHVS and FNYEAQ. This chain's CDR3 is CASSLGNPGVEAFF. Here the CDR3 DNA reads TGTGCCAGCAGCTTAGGGAATCCGGGAGTGGAAGCTTTCTTT.

This clonotype was seen repeatedly, ten times or more. This chain uses TRBV6-2 or TRBV6-3 with TRBJ2-1; TRBD2 matches at 9 bases. V shed 1 base and J 6 bases; nucleotides not matched to a gene: 1. This CDR3 contains 14 residues. Germline assignment: CDR1 MNHEY and CDR2 SVGEGT. Here the CDR3 reads CASSYLREGNEQFF. The CDR3 DNA reads as TGTGCCAGCAGTTACTTGCGGGAGGGCAATGAGCAGTTCTTC.

This clonotype has just a few counts. The chain recombines TRBV3-1 with TRBJ1-5; a weak D match, TRBD1 (5 bases). Trimming took 0 bases from V and 9 from J, leaving 6 bases between them. From germline, CDR1 is LGHDT and CDR2 YNNKEL (reference sequence). The CDR3 contains 12 residues. CDR3 DNA: TGTGCCAGCAGCCAAGAAGGGACGCCCCAGCATTTT. Its protein product is CASSQEGTPQHF.

This clonotype appeared a few times. The J gene is TRBJ1-2, the V gene TRBV7-6; 9 nucleotides line up with TRBD1. The length of the CDR3 is 16 residues. Unmatched junction bases numbered 13, after V lost 3 bases and J lost 8 bases. CDR1 and CDR2 from the germline V gene are SGHVS and FNYEAQ. The CDR3 protein is CASSLSPGQGFKGYTF. The CDR3 DNA reads TGTGCCAGCAGCTTGTCACCGGGACAGGGTTTTAAAGGCTACACCTTC.

This clonotype was picked up many times. The gene calls are TRBV5-1 and TRBJ2-7, with D hard to call. CDR1 is SGHRS, CDR2 YFSETQ, per germline. The CDR3 consists of 13 residues. Trimming cost V 1 base and J 6 bases, with 11 bases left between them. The CDR3 DNA reads as TGCGCCAGCAGCTTGACCTCCGGCGCCGAGCAGTACTTC. Translation gives CASSLTSGAEQYF.